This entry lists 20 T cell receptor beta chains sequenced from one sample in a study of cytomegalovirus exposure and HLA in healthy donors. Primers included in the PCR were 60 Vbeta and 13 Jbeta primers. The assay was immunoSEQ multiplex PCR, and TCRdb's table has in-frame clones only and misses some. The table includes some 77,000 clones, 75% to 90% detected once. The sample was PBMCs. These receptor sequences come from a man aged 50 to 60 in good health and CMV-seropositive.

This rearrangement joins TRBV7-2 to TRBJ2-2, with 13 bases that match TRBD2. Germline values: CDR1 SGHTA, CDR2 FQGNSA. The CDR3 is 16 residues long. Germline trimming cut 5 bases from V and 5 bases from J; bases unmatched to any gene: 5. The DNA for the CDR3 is TGTGCCAGCAGCACTCCGACTAGCGGGAGGACCGGGGAGCTGTTTTTT. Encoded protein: CASSTPTSGRTGELFF.

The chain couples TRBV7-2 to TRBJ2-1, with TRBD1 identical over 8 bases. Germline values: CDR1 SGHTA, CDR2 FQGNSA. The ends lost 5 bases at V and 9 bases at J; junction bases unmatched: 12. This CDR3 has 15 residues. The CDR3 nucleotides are TGTGCCAGCAGCCTTAAGAGGACAGGGCACGGTGAGCAGTTCTTC. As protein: CASSLKRTGHGEQFF.

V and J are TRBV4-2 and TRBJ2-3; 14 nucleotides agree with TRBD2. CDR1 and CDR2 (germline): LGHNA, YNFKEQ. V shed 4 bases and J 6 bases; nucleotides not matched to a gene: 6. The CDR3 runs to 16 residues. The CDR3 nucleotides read TGTGCCAGCAGCCCGAGACTAGCGGGAGGGACGGATACGCAGTATTTT. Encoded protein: CASSPRLAGGTDTQYF.

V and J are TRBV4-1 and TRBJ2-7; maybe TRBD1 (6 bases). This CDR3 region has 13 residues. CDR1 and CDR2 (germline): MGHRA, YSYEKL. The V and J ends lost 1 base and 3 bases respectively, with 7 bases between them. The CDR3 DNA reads TGCGCCAGCAGCCAAGCCAGGGGCTACGAGCAGTACTTC. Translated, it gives CASSQARGYEQYF.

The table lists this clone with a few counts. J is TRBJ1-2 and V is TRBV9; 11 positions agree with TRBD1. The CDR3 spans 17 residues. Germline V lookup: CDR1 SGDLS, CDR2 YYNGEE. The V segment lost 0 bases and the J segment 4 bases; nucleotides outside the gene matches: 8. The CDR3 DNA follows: TGTGCCAGCAGCGTAGAGCCGGACAGGGGGCTAGTCTATGGCTACACCTTC. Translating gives CASSVEPDRGLVYGYTF.

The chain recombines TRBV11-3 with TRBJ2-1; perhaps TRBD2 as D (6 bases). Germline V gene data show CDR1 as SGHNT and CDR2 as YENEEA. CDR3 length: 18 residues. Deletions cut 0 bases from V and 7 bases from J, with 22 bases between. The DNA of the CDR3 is TGTGCCAGCAGCTTAGATCTCATAGCGGCGATTAGAACGAATGAGCAGTTCTTC. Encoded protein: CASSLDLIAAIRTNEQFF.

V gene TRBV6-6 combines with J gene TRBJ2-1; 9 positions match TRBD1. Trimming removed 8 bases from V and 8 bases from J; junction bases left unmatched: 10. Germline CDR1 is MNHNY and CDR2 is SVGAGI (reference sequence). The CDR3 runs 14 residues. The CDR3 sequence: CASPRDRDSDEQFF. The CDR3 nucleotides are TGTGCCAGCCCGCGGGACAGGGACTCCGATGAGCAGTTCTTC.

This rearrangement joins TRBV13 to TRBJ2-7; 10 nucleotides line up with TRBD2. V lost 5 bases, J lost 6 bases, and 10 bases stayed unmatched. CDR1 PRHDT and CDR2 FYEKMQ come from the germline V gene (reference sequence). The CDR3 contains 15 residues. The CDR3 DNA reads TGTGCCAGCAGCCTGAGCGGGAGGGCCTCGGGCGAGCAGTACTTC. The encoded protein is CASSLSGRASGEQYF.

The CDR3 region has the DNA TGTGCCAGCAGTCCTGCGGGAACCTCCACAGATACGCAGTATTTT. Amino acids: CASSPAGTSTDTQYF. V is TRBV5-4 and J is TRBJ2-3, with a tentative D call TRBD2 (6 bases). This CDR3 region has 15 residues. Germline lookup yields CDR1 SGHNT and CDR2 YYREEE (reference sequence). V was clipped by 5 bases and J by 2 bases, with 15 bases between them.

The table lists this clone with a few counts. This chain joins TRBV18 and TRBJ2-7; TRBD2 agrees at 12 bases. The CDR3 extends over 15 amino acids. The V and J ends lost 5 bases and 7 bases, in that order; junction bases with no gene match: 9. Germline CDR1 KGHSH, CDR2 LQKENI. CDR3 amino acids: CASSRTSGTQAEQYF. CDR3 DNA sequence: TGTGCCAGCTCAAGGACTAGCGGGACCCAAGCGGAGCAGTACTTC.

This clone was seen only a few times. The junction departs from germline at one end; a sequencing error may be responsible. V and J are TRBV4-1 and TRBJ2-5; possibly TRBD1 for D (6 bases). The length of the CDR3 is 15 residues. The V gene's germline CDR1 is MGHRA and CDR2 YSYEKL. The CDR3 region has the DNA TGTGCCAGCAGCCCCCTGGTTGCAGGGGAAGAGACCCAGTACTTC. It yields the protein CASSPLVAGEETQYF.

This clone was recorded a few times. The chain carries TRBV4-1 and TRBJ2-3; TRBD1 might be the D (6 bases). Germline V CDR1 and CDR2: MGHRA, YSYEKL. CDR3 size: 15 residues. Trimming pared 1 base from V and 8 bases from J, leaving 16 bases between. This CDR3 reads CASSQGGLTEGTQYF. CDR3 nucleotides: TGCGCCAGCAGCCAAGGGGGGCTAACCGAGGGTACGCAGTATTTT.

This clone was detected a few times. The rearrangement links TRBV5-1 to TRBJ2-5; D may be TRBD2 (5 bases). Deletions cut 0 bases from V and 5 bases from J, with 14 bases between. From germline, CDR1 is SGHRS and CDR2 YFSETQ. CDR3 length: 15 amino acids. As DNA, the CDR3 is TGCGCCAGCAGCTTGGACCGGGCCGGAGGCGAGACCCAGTACTTC. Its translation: CASSLDRAGGETQYF.

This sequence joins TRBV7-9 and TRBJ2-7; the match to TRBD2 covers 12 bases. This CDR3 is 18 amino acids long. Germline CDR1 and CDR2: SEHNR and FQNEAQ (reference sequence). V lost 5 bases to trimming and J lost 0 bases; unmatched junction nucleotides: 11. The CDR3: CASSQPTSGRIASYEQYF. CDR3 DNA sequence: TGTGCCAGCAGCCAACCGACTAGCGGGAGAATAGCCTCCTACGAGCAGTACTTC.

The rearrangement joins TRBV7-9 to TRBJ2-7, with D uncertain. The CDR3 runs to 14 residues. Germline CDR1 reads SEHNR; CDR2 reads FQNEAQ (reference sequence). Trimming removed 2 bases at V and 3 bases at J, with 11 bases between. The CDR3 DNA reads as TGTGCCAGCAGCTTAAACCCAGTTTACTACGAGCAGTACTTC. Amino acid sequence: CASSLNPVYYEQYF.

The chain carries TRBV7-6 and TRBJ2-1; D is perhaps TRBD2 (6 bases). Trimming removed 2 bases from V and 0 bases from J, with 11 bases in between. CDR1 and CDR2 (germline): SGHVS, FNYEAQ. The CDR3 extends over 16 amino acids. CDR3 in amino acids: CASSLYGGTSYNEQFF. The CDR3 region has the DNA TGTGCCAGCAGCTTATATGGCGGGACCTCCTACAATGAGCAGTTCTTC.

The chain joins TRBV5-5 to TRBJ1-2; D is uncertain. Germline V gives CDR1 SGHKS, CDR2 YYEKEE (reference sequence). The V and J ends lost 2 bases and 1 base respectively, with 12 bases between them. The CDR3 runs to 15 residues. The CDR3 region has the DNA TGTGCCAGCAGCTTACCGAGAACCAATAACTATGGCTACACCTTC. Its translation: CASSLPRTNNYGYTF.

For the CDR3, the DNA is TGTGCCAGCAGCTATACGATACAGGGGATAGGTACTGAAGCTTTCTTT. Translated: CASSYTIQGIGTEAFF. The chain recombines TRBV5-6 with TRBJ1-1, with 7 positions matching TRBD1. Germline CDR1 and CDR2: SGHDT and YYEEEE. V dropped 3 bases and J dropped 5; count of bases not matched to a gene: 13. The CDR3 has 16 amino acids.

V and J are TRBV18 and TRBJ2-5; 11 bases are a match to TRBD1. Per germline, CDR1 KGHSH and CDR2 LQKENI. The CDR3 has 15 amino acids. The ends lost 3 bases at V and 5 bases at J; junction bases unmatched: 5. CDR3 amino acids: CASSPSGQGGETQYF. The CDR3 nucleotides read TGTGCCAGCTCACCCTCGGGACAGGGGGGCGAGACCCAGTACTTC.

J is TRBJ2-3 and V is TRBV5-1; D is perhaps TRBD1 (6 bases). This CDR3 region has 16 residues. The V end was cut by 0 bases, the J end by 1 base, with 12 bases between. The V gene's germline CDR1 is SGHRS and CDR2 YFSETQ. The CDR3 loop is CASSLATGQGTDTQYF. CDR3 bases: TGCGCCAGCAGCTTGGCCACGGGACAAGGCACAGATACGCAGTATTTT.